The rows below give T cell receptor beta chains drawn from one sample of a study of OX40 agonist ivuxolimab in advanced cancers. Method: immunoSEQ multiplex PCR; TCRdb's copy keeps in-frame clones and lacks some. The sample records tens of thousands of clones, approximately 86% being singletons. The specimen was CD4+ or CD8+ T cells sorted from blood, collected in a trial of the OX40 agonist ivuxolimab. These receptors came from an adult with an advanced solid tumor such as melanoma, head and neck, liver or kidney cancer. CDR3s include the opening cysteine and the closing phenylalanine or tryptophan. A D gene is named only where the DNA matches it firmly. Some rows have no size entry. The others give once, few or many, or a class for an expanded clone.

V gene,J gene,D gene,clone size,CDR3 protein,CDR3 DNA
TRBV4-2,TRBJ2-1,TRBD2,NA,CASSQHSGGGSGEQFF,TGTGCCAGCAGCCAGCATAGCGGGGGAGGGAGTGGTGAGCAGTTCTTC
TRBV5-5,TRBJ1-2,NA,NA,CASSLEWADLLYGYTF,TGTGCCAGCAGCTTGGAGTGGGCGGACCTCCTCTATGGCTACACCTTC
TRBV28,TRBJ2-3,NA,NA,CASCSWSVGGRTDTQYF,TGTGCCAGCTGCTCCTGGTCCGTGGGCGGCCGAACAGATACGCAGTATTTT
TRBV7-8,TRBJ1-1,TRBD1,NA,CASSQTGGPTEAFF,TGTGCCAGCAGCCAGACAGGGGGCCCCACTGAAGCTTTCTTT
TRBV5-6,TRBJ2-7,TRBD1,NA,CASSGGQGAGEQYF,TGTGCCAGCAGTGGGGGACAGGGGGCAGGCGAGCAGTACTTC
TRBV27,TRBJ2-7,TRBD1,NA,CASSSGRRQGRYEQYF,TGTGCCAGCAGTTCGGGCCGACGACAGGGCCGGTACGAGCAGTACTTC
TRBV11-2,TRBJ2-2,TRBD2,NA,CASSTLAGGTGELFF,TGTGCCAGCAGCACGCTAGCGGGAGGGACCGGGGAGCTGTTTTTT
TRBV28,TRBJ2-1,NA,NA,CASNSIGRQASYNEQFF,TGTGCCAGCAACAGTATTGGGAGACAGGCCTCCTACAATGAGCAGTTCTTC
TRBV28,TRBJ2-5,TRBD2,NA,CASSFGTSSQETQYF,TGTGCCAGCAGTTTCGGGACTAGCTCCCAAGAGACCCAGTACTTC
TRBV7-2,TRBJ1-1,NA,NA,CASRFDGATFF,TGTGCCAGCAGATTCGACGGCGCGACTTTCTTT
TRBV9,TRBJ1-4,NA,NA,CASSVGLGPNQKLFF,TGTGCCAGCAGCGTAGGGCTAGGCCCTAATCAAAAACTGTTTTTT
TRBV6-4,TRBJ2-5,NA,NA,CASAARGGETQYF,TGTGCCAGTGCAGCCCGGGGAGGAGAGACCCAGTACTTC
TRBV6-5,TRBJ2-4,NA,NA,CASSTRVAKNIQYF,TGTGCCAGCAGCACCAGGGTAGCCAAAAACATTCAGTACTTC
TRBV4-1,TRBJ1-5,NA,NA,CASSQGIVGFRGNQPQHF,TGCGCCAGCAGCCAAGGGATCGTTGGATTTAGGGGCAATCAGCCCCAGCATTTT
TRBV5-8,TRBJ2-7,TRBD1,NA,CASSLVGTGFYEQYF,TGTGCCAGCAGCTTGGTAGGGACAGGGTTCTACGAGCAGTACTTC
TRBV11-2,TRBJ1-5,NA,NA,CASSLDTHSNQPQHF,TGTGCCAGCAGCTTAGACACCCATAGCAATCAGCCCCAGCATTTT
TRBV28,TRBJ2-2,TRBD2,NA,CASLPSGRTGELFF,TGTGCCAGCTTGCCTAGCGGGCGCACCGGGGAGCTGTTTTTT
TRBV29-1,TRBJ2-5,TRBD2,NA,CSVATSGSRETQYF,TGCAGCGTTGCGACTAGCGGGAGCCGAGAGACCCAGTACTTC
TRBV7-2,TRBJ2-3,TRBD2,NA,CASTSWASGSSTDTQYF,TGTGCCAGCACCAGCTGGGCTAGCGGGAGTAGCACAGATACGCAGTATTTT
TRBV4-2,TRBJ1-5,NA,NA,CASSQKGYSNQPQHF,TGTGCCAGCAGCCAAAAGGGCTATAGCAATCAGCCCCAGCATTTT
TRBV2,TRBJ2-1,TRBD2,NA,CASSEALPSGSSYNEQFF,TGTGCCAGCAGTGAAGCGCTTCCAAGCGGGAGCTCCTACAATGAGCAGTTCTTC
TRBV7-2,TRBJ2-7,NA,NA,CASSFNPKPSYEQYF,TGTGCCAGCAGCTTCAACCCCAAGCCTTCCTACGAGCAGTACTTC
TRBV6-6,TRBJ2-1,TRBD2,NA,CASSYGGSSYNEQFF,TGTGCCAGCAGTTACGGCGGGAGTTCCTACAATGAGCAGTTCTTC
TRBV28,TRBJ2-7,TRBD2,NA,CASSTRLAGDEQYF,TGTGCCAGCAGTACCAGACTAGCGGGAGACGAGCAGTACTTC
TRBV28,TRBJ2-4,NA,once,CASSLGTDVSKNIQYF,TGTGCCAGCAGTTTAGGGACGGACGTATCCAAAAACATTCAGTACTTC
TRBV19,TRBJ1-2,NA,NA,CASSIMVPTYGYTF,TGTGCCAGTAGTATAATGGTCCCGACCTATGGCTACACCTTC
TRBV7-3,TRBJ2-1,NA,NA,CASSPNMGSWNEQFF,TGTGCCAGCAGCCCAAACATGGGGAGTTGGAATGAGCAGTTCTTC
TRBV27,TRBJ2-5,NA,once,CASSLSNGVTQYF,TGTGCCAGCAGTTTATCGAACGGGGTCACCCAGTACTTC
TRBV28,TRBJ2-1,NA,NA,CASSKLVNNEQFF,TGTGCCAGCAGTAAACTAGTTAACAATGAGCAGTTCTTC
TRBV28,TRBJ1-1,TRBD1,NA,CASSESGTGGLGTEAFF,TGTGCCAGCAGTGAATCCGGGACAGGGGGCTTGGGAACTGAAGCTTTCTTT
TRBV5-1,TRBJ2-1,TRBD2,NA,CASSTTGTSIPHEQFF,TGCGCCAGCAGCACAACCGGGACTAGCATTCCTCATGAGCAGTTCTTC
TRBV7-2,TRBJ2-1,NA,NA,CASTFDRGPYNEQFF,TGTGCCAGCACTTTTGACCGGGGGCCCTACAATGAGCAGTTCTTC
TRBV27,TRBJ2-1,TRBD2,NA,CASSSRASGYNEQFF,TGTGCCAGCAGTTCCCGGGCTAGCGGCTACAATGAGCAGTTCTTC
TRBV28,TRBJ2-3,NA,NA,CASSPGLPSTDTQYF,TGTGCCAGCAGCCCAGGACTCCCTAGCACAGATACGCAGTATTTT
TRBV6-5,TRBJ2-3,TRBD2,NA,CASRRLAGTDTQYF,TGTGCCAGCAGGAGACTAGCGGGCACAGATACGCAGTATTTT
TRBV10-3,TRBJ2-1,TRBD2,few,CAIRTTSGRAYNEQFF,TGTGCCATCCGAACGACTAGCGGGAGGGCCTACAATGAGCAGTTCTTC
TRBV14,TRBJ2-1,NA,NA,CASSQGLLKRNEQFF,TGTGCCAGCAGCCAAGGCTTATTAAAGAGGAATGAGCAGTTCTTC
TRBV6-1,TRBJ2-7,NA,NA,CASEQKQTGSYEQYF,TGTGCCTCCGAACAGAAACAAACAGGGTCCTACGAGCAGTACTTC
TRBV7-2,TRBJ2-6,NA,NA,CASSLRGSGANVLTF,TGTGCCAGCAGCCTTAGGGGGTCCGGGGCCAACGTCCTGACTTTC
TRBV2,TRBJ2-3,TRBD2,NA,CASHPAGADTQYF,TGTGCCAGCCACCCAGCGGGAGCCGATACGCAGTATTTT
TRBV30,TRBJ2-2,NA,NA,CARSLGGELFF,TGTGCCCGGTCTCTTGGCGGGGAGCTGTTTTTT